This TCR beta chain was identified in a study of glioma-infiltrating T cells after dendritic cell vaccination. Study-wide context: Patients had newly diagnosed or recurrent glioblastoma and received dendritic cell vaccines.

This CDR3 is 21 amino acids long. CDR1 is SGHRS, CDR2 YFSETQ, per germline. The ends were cut back, 1 base at V and 0 bases at J, with 23 bases in the middle. The PCR used 60 V beta and 13 J beta primers. Sequencing used immunoSEQ multiplex PCR; TCRdb keeps in-frame clones, though not all of them. The sample lists around 96,000 clones; approximately 81% were seen once. Fresh-frozen tumor tissue and more than two years of survival data were available for all. Blood PBMC samples: pre-vaccination, two weeks post third vaccination, and at tumor progression. The specimen was blood, collected before dendritic cell vaccination. This clonotype originated in a human donor with glioblastoma. The V gene is TRBV5-1, the J gene TRBJ2-6; maybe TRBD2 (7 bases). The CDR3 bases are TGCGCCAGCAGCTTGACCGGGCAACCGGGGGGCACTTACTCTGGGGCCAACGTCCTGACTTTC. Translated, it gives CASSLTGQPGGTYSGANVLTF. The whole variable domain, filled in from reference TRBV5-1 and TRBJ2-6, reads KAGVTQTPRYLIKTRGQQVTLSCSPISGHRSVSWYQQTPGQGLQFLFEYFSETQRNKGNFPGRFSGRQFSNSRSEMNVSTLELGDSALYLCASSLTGQPGGTYSGANVLTFGAGSRLTVL.